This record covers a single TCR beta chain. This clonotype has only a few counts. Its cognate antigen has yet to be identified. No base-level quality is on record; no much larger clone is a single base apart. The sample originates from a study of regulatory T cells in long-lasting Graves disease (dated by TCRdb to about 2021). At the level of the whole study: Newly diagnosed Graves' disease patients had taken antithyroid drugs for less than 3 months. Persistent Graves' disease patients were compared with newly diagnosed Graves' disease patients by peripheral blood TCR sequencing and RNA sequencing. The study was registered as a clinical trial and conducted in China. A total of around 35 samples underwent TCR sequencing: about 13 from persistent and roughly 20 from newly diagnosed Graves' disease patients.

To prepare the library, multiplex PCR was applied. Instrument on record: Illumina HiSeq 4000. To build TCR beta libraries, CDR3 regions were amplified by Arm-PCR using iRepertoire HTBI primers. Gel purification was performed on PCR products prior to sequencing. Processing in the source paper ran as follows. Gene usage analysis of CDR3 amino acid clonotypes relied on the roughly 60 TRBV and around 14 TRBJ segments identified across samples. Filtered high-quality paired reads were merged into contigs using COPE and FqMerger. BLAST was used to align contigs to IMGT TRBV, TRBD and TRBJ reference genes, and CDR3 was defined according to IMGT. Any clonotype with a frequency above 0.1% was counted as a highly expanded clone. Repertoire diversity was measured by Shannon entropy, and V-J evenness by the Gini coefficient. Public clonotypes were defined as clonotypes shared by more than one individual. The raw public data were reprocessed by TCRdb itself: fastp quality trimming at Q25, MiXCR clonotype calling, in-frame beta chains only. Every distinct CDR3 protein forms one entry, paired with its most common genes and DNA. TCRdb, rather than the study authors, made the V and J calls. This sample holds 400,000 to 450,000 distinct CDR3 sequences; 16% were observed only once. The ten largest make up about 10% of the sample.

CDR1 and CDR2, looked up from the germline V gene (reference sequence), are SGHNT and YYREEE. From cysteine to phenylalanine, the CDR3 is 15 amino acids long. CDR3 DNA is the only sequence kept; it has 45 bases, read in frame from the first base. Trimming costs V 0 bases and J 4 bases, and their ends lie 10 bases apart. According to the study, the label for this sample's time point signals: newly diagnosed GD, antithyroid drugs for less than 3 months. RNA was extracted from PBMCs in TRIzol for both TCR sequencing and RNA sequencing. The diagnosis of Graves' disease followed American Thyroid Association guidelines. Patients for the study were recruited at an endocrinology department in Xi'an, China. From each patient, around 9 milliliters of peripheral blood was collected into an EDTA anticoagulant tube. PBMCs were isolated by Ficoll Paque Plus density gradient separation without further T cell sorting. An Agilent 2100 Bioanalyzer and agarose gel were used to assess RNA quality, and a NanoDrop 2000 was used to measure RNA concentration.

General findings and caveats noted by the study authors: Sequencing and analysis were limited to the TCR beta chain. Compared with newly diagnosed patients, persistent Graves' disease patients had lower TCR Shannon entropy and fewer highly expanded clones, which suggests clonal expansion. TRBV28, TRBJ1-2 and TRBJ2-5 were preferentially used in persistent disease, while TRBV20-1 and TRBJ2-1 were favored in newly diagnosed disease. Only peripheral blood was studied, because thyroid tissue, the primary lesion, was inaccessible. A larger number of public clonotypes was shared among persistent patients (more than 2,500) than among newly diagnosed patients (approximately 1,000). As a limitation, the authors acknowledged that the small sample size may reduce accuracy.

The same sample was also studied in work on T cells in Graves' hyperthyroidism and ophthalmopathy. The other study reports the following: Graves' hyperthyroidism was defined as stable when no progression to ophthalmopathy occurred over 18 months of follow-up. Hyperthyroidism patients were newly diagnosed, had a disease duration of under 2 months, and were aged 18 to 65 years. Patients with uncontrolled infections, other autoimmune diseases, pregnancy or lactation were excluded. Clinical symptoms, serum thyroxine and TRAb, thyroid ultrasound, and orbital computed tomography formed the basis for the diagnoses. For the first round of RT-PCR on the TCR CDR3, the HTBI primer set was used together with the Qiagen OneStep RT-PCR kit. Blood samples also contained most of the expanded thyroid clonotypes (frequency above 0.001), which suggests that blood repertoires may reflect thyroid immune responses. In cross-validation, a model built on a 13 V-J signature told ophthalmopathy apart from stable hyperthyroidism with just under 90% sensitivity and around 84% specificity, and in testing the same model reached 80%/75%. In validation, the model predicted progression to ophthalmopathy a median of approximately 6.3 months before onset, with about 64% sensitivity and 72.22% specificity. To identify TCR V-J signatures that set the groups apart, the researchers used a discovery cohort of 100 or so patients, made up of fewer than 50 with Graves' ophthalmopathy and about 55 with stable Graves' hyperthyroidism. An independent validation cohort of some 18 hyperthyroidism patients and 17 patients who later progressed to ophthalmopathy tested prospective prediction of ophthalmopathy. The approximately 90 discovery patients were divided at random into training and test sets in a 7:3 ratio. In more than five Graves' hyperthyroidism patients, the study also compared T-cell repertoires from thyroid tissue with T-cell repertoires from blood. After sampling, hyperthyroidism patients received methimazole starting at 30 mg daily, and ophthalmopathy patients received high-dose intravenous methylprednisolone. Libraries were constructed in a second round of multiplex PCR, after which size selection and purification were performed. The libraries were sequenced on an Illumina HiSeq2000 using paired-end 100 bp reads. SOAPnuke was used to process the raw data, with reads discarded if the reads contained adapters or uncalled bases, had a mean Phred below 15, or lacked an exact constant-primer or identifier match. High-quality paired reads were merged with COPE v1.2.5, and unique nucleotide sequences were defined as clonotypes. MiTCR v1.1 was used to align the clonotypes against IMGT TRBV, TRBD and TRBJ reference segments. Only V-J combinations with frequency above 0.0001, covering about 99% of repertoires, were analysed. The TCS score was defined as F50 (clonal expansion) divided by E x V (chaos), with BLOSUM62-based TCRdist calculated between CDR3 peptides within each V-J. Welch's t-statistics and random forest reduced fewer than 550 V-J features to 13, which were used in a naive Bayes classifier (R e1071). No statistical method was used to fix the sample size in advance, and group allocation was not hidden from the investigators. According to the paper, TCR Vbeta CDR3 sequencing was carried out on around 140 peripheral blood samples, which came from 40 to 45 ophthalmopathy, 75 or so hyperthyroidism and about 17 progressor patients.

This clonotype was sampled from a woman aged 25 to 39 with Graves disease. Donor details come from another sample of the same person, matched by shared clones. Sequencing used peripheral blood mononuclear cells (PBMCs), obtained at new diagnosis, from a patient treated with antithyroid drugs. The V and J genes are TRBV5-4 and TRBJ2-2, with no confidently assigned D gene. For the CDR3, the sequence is CASSLGPQGTGELFF. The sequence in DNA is TGTGCCAGCAGCTTGGGACCCCAAGGCACCGGGGAGCTGTTTTTT.